The T cell receptor beta chain described here comes from a study of identical twins. Per the germline V gene, CDR1 is SQVTM and CDR2 is ANQGSEA. The CDR3 is made up of 13 amino acids. One entry per CDR3 protein results from TCRdb running MiXCR on the 5' RACE reads. The table shows 500,000 to 600,000 distinct CDR3 sequences, with 20% to 25% occurring only once. This sample also appeared in a second study, on T cells expressing NK-cell markers.

Sequencing was done on a sample of CD4+ T cells sorted from blood. This TCR derives from a woman in her late teens or twenties in good health. The rearrangement joins TRBV29-1 to TRBJ2-7, with D unresolved. As DNA, the CDR3 is TGCCCGGCCAGCTGCAGGTATCGGTACGAGCAGTACTTC. Amino acids: CPASCRYRYEQYF.